The clone carrying this T cell receptor beta chain was seen only a few times. An absence of ophthalmopathy progression within 18 months meant stable Graves' hyperthyroidism. TCR beta CDR3 regions were amplified from RNA. A first-round RT-PCR of the TCR CDR3 used the HTBI primer set. TCRdb itself ran the multiplex PCR reads through MiXCR, one entry per CDR3 protein. The repertoire consists of under 350,000 distinct CDR3 sequences, with roughly 15% occurring once and the leading ten covering roughly 7.7%. The data stem from a study of T cells in Graves' hyperthyroidism and ophthalmopathy. At the level of the study: Once the initial diagnosis was made, peripheral blood was obtained before any treatment.

The germline CDR1 and CDR2 sequences are SGHTS and YDEGEE. V shed 1 base and J shed 7 bases, with 9 bases lying between them. The length of the CDR3 is 13 residues. The TCR comes from a woman aged 40 to 49 with Graves' hyperthyroidism. V and J are TRBV5-8 and TRBJ2-1, with a tentative D call TRBD2 (5 bases). The source material was blood. CDR3 sequence reads: CASSLLRVNEQFF. The CDR3 DNA is TGTGCCAGCAGCTTGCTGAGGGTGAATGAGCAGTTCTTC.